Presented here are 2 T cell receptor beta chains from one specimen sequenced in a study of T cells after yellow fever vaccination. MiXCR was run by TCRdb on the 5' RACE reads, yielding one entry per CDR3 protein. Altogether approximately 300,000 distinct CDR3 sequences are present, roughly 10% being singletons, with the ten largest covering about 3.5%. Sequenced here: CD4+ T cells sorted from PBMCs, sampled 45 days after the yellow fever booster vaccination. Receptors originate from a young man who received the YFV17D yellow fever vaccine.

This chain joins TRBV7-2 and TRBJ1-5, with D perhaps matching TRBD1 (5 bases). Germline CDR1 reads SGHTA; CDR2 reads FQGNSA. V was pared by 11 bases and J by 1 base, with 18 bases between. This CDR3 is built from 15 residues. The CDR3 sequence: CASSPAGGSNQPQHF. The CDR3 DNA reads as TGTGCCTCCTCACCCGCCGGGGGAAGCAATCAGCCCCAGCATTTT.

This clonotype showed up many times. The CDR3 protein is CSVAPDRKGEQYF. The CDR3 nucleotides read TGCAGCGTTGCTCCTGACAGGAAGGGCGAGCAGTACTTC. The V and J genes are TRBV29-1 and TRBJ2-7; D is possibly TRBD1 (6 bases). The V gene's germline CDR1 is SQVTM and CDR2 ANQGSEA. There are 13 residues in the CDR3. The V end lost 4 bases, the J end lost 6 bases, and 16 bases lay between the germline ends.